The 27 T cell receptor beta chains listed next were all sequenced from one sample in a study of T cell clonotyping in hematopoietic cell transplantation. Assay: immunoSEQ multiplex PCR; the TCRdb copy retains only in-frame clones and omits some. The table shows more than 20,000 clones, with roughly 88% occurring only once. Time point specified: recipient sample about 28 days before transplant, after cytoreduction. Sequencing was performed on peripheral blood mononuclear cells, taken before stem cell transplant. The receptor source for this set is an older woman with acute myeloid leukemia. Some clones in this sample may be carry-over from other donors' samples.

The chain is built from TRBV10-3 and TRBJ2-7, with unresolved D. The CDR3 length is 11 residues. V was clipped by 4 bases and J by 4 bases, with 5 bases between them. Germline CDR1 reads ENHRY; CDR2 reads SYGVKD. Written as DNA, the CDR3 is TGTGCCATCAGTGCGGGTTACGAGCAGTACTTC. Its protein product is CAISAGYEQYF.

This clone turned up a few times. V usage is TRBV4-3 and J usage is TRBJ2-7, with TRBD1 identical over 11 bases. The CDR3 spans 16 residues. Losses at the gene ends were 5 bases for V and 1 base for J; bases not matched to a gene: 7. Germline V CDR1 and CDR2: LGHNA, YSLEER. The CDR3 DNA reads TGCGCCAGCAGCTCCTCCGGGACAGGGGGTTCCTACGAGCAGTACTTC. Its translation is CASSSSGTGGSYEQYF.

V gene TRBV9 combines with J gene TRBJ2-3; TRBD1 might be the D (7 bases). Germline-derived CDR1 and CDR2 are SGDLS and YYNGEE. The ends were cut back, 3 bases at V and 3 bases at J, with 17 bases in the middle. This CDR3 is built from 16 residues. This chain's CDR3 is CASSATGRKGTDTQYF. CDR3 DNA: TGTGCCAGCAGCGCGACAGGGAGGAAGGGGACAGATACGCAGTATTTT.

This sequence joins TRBV5-1 and TRBJ2-7; 9 bases align to TRBD1. CDR1 is SGHRS and CDR2 is YFSETQ in the germline V gene. This CDR3 contains 15 residues. J was trimmed by 3 bases and V by 2 bases; bases with no gene match: 6. This CDR3 reads CASSFGQGQHYEQYF. The DNA for the CDR3 is TGCGCCAGCAGCTTCGGACAGGGGCAACACTACGAGCAGTACTTC.

V is TRBV11-2 and J is TRBJ2-6; no clear D. Germline V lookup: CDR1 SGHAT, CDR2 FQNNGV. The CDR3 extends over 17 amino acids. Trimming left V 0 bases short and J 4 bases short, with 13 bases between. As DNA, the CDR3 is TGTGCCAGCAGCTTAGATCCCCACTCGAGAGGGGCCAACGTCCTGACTTTC. This codes for CASSLDPHSRGANVLTF.

The genes are TRBV7-2 and TRBJ2-3, with 7 bases matching TRBD2. In germline, CDR1 is SGHTA, CDR2 FQGNSA. Trimming removed 5 bases from V and 2 bases from J; junction bases left unmatched: 16. This CDR3 spans 18 amino acids. CDR3 sequence (DNA): TGTGCCAGCAGCCCGACCCGAAGCGGGATAAGGATCACAGATACGCAGTATTTT. This translates into CASSPTRSGIRITDTQYF.

This sequence joins TRBV6-5 and TRBJ1-6; possible D gene TRBD1, 5 bases. The CDR3 spans 13 residues. Germline V gene sequence: CDR1 MNHEY, CDR2 SVGAGI. V was shortened by 6 bases and J by 9 bases, with 12 bases between the two germline ends. The CDR3, as DNA: TGTGCCAGCAGCCCCCGGGGGAGTTCACCCCTCCACTTT. The encoded protein is CASSPRGSSPLHF.

This chain connects TRBV6-1 to TRBJ1-5, with D possibly being TRBD1 (5 bases). V was clipped by 4 bases and J by 4 bases, with 14 bases between them. The CDR3 spans 15 residues. Germline CDR1 MNHNS, CDR2 SASEGT. The CDR3 nucleotides are TGTGCCAGCAGTGTAGATGGTGGGGGAAATCAGCCCCAGCATTTT. Translation: CASSVDGGGNQPQHF.

The J gene is TRBJ2-1, the V gene TRBV4-2, with a weak D call TRBD2 (6 bases). The ends were cut back, 1 base at V and 8 bases at J, with 12 bases in the middle. Germline V lookup: CDR1 LGHNA, CDR2 YNFKEQ. The CDR3 sequence is 14 residues long. Here the CDR3 DNA reads TGTGCCAGCAGCCAAGGGGGCGGGGCGGATGAGCAGTTCTTC. It is translated as CASSQGGGADEQFF.

The chain combines TRBV7-2 with TRBJ1-5, with D unclear. CDR3 length equals 15 residues. Germline loops: CDR1 SGHTA, CDR2 FQGNSA. Between the trimmed V and J ends, which lost 1 base and 1 base, there was a span of 8 bases. The DNA for the CDR3 is TGTGCCAGCAGCTTAGGAATAGGAAGCAATCAGCCCCAGCATTTT. Protein sequence: CASSLGIGSNQPQHF.

The CDR3 protein is CASSFAGAGRPYNEQFF. CDR3 in DNA: TGTGCCAGCAGTTTCGCAGGGGCCGGGAGGCCGTACAATGAGCAGTTCTTC. The chain has TRBV28 and TRBJ2-1; maybe TRBD2 (7 bases). The germline gives CDR1 MDHEN, CDR2 SYDVKM. V lost 3 bases and J lost 4, with 19 bases in between. This CDR3 comprises 17 residues.

V is TRBV9 and J is TRBJ2-7; D perhaps matches TRBD1 (6 bases). Between the trimmed V and J ends, which lost 3 bases and 0 bases, there was a span of 13 bases. The CDR3 runs to 15 residues. Germline V gene data show CDR1 as SGDLS and CDR2 as YYNGEE. CDR3 residues: CASSGEDRSSYEQYF. CDR3 DNA sequence: TGTGCCAGCAGCGGAGAAGACAGGTCCTCCTACGAGCAGTACTTC.

This chain connects TRBV10-1 to TRBJ1-1; TRBD1 aligns across 10 bases. Germline V gene sequence: CDR1 WNHNN, CDR2 SYGVQD (reference sequence). V shed 3 bases and J 6 bases; nucleotides not matched to a gene: 4. There are 14 residues in the CDR3. The CDR3 reads CASSDGTGVPEAFF. The CDR3 coding sequence is TGCGCCAGCAGTGATGGGACAGGGGTCCCTGAAGCTTTCTTT.

This clone was seen a few times. The chain combines TRBV19 with TRBJ1-2; D is unresolved. Germline lookup yields CDR1 LNHDA and CDR2 SQIVND (reference sequence). Trimming pared 3 bases from V and 8 bases from J, leaving 10 bases between. The CDR3 has 12 residues. DNA of the CDR3: TGTGCCAGTAGTATCCCTTACGGCGGCTACACCTTC. It encodes CASSIPYGGYTF.

In nucleotides, the CDR3 is TGTGCCACCAGCAGCCTCCGCGGGTCCTACGAGCAGTACTTC. Its translation: CATSSLRGSYEQYF. The rearrangement links TRBV15 to TRBJ2-7; perhaps TRBD2 as D (5 bases). V dropped 3 bases and J dropped 1 base, with 10 bases sitting between them. From germline, CDR1 is LNHNV and CDR2 YYDKDF (reference sequence). The CDR3 has 14 residues.

The count of this clone is one. The J gene is TRBJ1-2, the V gene TRBV10-2, with 9 bases matching TRBD1. CDR1 is WSHSY and CDR2 is SAAADI in the germline V gene. The CDR3 spans 13 residues. With V trimmed by 6 bases and J by 8 bases, 7 bases remained unmatched. The DNA of the CDR3 is TGCGCCAGCAGCGAAGGGGACAGGGACGGCTACACCTTC. Protein product: CASSEGDRDGYTF.

The chain carries TRBV6-1 and TRBJ2-3; 12 positions match TRBD2. Germline CDR1 is MNHNS and CDR2 is SASEGT. V lost 10 bases, J lost 2 bases, and 7 bases stayed unmatched. This CDR3 comprises 15 residues. The CDR3 region is CATELAGGYTDTQYF. CDR3 nucleotides: TGTGCCACGGAACTAGCGGGAGGATACACAGATACGCAGTATTTT.

The chain recombines TRBV19 with TRBJ1-5; D is ambiguous. The CDR3 extends over 15 amino acids. CDR1 is LNHDA and CDR2 is SQIVND in the germline V gene (reference sequence). Trimming stripped 8 bases from V and 2 bases from J, with 16 bases between. The chain's CDR3 is CASSYVGSGNQPQHF. CDR3 nucleotide sequence: TGTGCCAGTTCCTACGTGGGCAGCGGCAATCAGCCCCAGCATTTT.

V and J are TRBV5-6 and TRBJ1-4, with unresolved D. V was pared by 2 bases and J by 8 bases, with 16 bases between. Germline V CDR1 and CDR2: SGHDT, YYEEEE. CDR3 length: 15 residues. The CDR3 spells CASSLGLGIGEKLFF. CDR3 DNA: TGTGCCAGCAGCTTAGGTTTGGGGATAGGAGAAAAACTGTTTTTT.

The rearrangement links TRBV4-1 to TRBJ1-2; D uncertain. CDR3 length equals 12 residues. The germline V and J ends were trimmed by 0 bases and 8 bases, with 7 bases remaining between them. Germline CDR1 and CDR2: MGHRA and YSYEKL. In nucleotides, the CDR3 is TGCGCCAGCAGCCAAGATCGAGGAGGCTACACCTTC. This gives the protein CASSQDRGGYTF.

J is TRBJ1-1 and V is TRBV19, with a weak D call TRBD1 (6 bases). Trimming stripped 5 bases from V and 1 base from J, with 14 bases between. The CDR3 spans 15 residues. Germline CDR1 reads LNHDA; CDR2 reads SQIVND (reference sequence). The CDR3 DNA sequence: TGTGCCAGTAGTCCCGTGGGGGGGCCGAACACTGAAGCTTTCTTT. Its protein is CASSPVGGPNTEAFF. Full variable domain (rest looked up from reference TRBV19 and TRBJ1-1): DGGITQSPKYLFRKEGQNVTLSCEQNLNHDAMYWYRQDPGQGLRLIYYSQIVNDFQKGDIAEGYSVSREKKESFPLTVTSAQKNPTAFYLCASSPVGGPNTEAFFGQGTRLTVV.

The gene calls are TRBV25-1 and TRBJ1-1; 7 positions agree with TRBD1. The trim removed 7 bases at V and 5 bases at J, leaving 13 bases unmatched. Germline V gene lookup returns CDR1 MGHDK and CDR2 SYGVNS. This CDR3 has 15 amino acids. In DNA form, the CDR3 reads TGTGCCAGCAAAGCCTCGGACAGGACCCGAACTGAAGCTTTCTTT. It translates to CASKASDRTRTEAFF.

The chain employs TRBV6-5 and TRBJ2-7; 10 nucleotides align to TRBD2. This CDR3 is built from 15 residues. The V gene end was trimmed by 0 bases and the J gene end by 4 bases; junction bases not matched to a gene: 3. In germline, CDR1 is MNHEY, CDR2 SVGAGI. The CDR3 sequence: CASSYSKGLAYEQYF. DNA of the CDR3: TGTGCCAGCAGTTACTCGAAGGGACTAGCGTACGAGCAGTACTTC.

The chain uses TRBV7-3 and TRBJ2-1; 9 bases map to TRBD2. J gave up 8 bases and V 5 bases, and 10 bases lay outside the gene matches. The CDR3 consists of 15 residues. Germline CDR1 is SGHTA and CDR2 is FQGTGA. Here the CDR3 reads CASSLLAGEGDEQFF. In DNA, the CDR3 is TGTGCCAGCAGCCTATTAGCGGGAGAGGGAGATGAGCAGTTCTTC.

The chain joins TRBV27 to TRBJ1-2, with D perhaps matching TRBD1 (6 bases). CDR1 and CDR2 from the germline V gene are MNHEY and SMNVEV (reference sequence). This CDR3 contains 13 residues. V gave up 7 bases and J gave up 7 bases, with 16 bases separating them. The CDR3 sequence is CASNRKGVAGYTF. The CDR3 nucleotides are TGTGCCAGCAACAGAAAGGGGGTGGCTGGCTACACCTTC.

With regard to this clone: Relative to the germline gene, one junction end is altered; a read error may explain this. The rearrangement joins TRBV7-7 to TRBJ2-3, with 10 bases aligning to TRBD2. Germline-derived CDR1 and CDR2 are SSHAT and FNYEAQ (reference sequence). The length of the CDR3 is 15 residues. The CDR3 loop is CASSRAGGPGDTQYF. The CDR3 region has the DNA TGTGCTAGCAGCCGAGCGGGAGGGCCTGGAGATACGCAGTATTTT.

This clone was picked up a small number of times. The genes are TRBV11-2 and TRBJ1-2, with D perhaps TRBD1 (6 bases). The CDR3 totals 11 residues. Trimming took 3 bases from V and 8 from J, leaving 7 bases between them. CDR1 is SGHAT and CDR2 is FQNNGV in the germline V gene. CDR3 DNA: TGTGCCAGCAGCTTCAGGGGAGGCTACACCTTC. The encoded protein is CASSFRGGYTF.